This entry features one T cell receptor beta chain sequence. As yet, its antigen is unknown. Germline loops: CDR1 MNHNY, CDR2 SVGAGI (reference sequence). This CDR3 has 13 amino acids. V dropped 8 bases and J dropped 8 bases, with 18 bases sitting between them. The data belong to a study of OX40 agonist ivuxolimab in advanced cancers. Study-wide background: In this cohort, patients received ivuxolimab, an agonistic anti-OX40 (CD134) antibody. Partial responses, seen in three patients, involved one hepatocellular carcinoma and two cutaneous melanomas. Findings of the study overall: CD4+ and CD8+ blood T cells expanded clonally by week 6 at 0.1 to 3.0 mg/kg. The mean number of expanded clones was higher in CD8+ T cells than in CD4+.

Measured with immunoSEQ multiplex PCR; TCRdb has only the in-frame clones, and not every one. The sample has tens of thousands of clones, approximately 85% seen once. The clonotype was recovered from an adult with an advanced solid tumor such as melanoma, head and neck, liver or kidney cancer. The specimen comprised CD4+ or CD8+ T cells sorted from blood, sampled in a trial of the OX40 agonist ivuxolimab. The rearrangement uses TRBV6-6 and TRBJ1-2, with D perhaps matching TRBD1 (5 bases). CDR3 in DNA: TGTGCCAGCCGCCGGAGACAGCAAGGGGGCTACACCTTC. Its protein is CASRRRQQGGYTF.